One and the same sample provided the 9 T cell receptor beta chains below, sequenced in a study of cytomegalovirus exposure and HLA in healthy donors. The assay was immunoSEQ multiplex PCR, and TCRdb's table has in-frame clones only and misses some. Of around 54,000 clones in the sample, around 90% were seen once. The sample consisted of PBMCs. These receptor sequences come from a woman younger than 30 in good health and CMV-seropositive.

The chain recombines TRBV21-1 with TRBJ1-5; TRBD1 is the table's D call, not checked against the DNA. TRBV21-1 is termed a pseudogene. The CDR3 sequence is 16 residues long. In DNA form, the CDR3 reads TGTGCCAGCAGCAAAGTAAAGGGGGCGGGTGGGCAGCCCCAGCATTTT. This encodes CASSKVKGAGGQPQHF.

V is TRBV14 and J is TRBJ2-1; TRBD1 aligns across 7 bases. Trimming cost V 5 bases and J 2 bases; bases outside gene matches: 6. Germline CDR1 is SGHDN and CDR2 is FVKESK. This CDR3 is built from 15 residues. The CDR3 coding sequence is TGTGCCAGCAGCGAGGGGGCACCTCCCTACAATGAGCAGTTCTTC. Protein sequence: CASSEGAPPYNEQFF. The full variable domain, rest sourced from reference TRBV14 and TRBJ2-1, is EAGVTQFPSHSVIEKGQTVTLRCDPISGHDNLYWYRRVMGKEIKFLLHFVKESKQDESGMPNNRFLAERTGGTYSTLKVQPAELEDSGVYFCASSEGAPPYNEQFFGPGTRLTVL.

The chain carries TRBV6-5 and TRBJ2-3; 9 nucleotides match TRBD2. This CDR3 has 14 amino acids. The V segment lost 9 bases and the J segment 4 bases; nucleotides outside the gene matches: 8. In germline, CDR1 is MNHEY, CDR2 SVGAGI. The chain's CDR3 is CASRRGGPADTQYF. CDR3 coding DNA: TGTGCCAGTAGGCGGGGGGGCCCGGCAGATACGCAGTATTTT.

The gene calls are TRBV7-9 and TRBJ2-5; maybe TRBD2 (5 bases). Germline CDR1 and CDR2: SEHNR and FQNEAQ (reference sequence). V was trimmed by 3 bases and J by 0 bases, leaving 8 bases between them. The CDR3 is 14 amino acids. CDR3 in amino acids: CASSFGLNQETQYF. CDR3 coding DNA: TGTGCCAGCAGCTTTGGACTTAACCAAGAGACCCAGTACTTC.

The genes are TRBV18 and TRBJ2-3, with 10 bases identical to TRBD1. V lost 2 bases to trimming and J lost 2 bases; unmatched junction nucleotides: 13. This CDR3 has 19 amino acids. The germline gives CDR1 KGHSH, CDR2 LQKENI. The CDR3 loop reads CASSPGSDRGTSYTDTQYF. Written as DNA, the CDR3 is TGTGCCAGCTCACCAGGGTCGGACAGGGGGACCTCCTACACAGATACGCAGTATTTT.

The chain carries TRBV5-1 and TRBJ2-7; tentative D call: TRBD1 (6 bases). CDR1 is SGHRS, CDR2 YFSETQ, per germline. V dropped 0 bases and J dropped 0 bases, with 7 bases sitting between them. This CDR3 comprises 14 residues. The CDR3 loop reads CASSLATGSYEQYF. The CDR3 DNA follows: TGCGCCAGCAGCTTGGCGACAGGCTCCTACGAGCAGTACTTC.

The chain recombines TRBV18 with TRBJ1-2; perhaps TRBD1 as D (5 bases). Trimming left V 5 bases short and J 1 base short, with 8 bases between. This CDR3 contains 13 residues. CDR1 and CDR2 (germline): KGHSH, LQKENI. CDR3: CASSFDSNYGYTF. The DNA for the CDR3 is TGTGCCAGCTCATTCGACAGTAACTATGGCTACACCTTC.

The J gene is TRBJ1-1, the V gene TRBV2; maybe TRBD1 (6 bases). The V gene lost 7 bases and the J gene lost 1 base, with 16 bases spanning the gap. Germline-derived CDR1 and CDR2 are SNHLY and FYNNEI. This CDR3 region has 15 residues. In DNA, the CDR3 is TGTGCCAGCACTAAAAAGGGGGGGGAGAACACTGAAGCTTTCTTT. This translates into CASTKKGGENTEAFF.

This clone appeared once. The CDR3 DNA reads TGTGCCTGGAGTTTCATGGACAGGGTGGATCAAGAGCAGTACTTC. Its protein product is CAWSFMDRVDQEQYF. This chain uses TRBV30 with TRBJ2-7, with 8 bases aligning to TRBD1. Unmatched junction bases numbered 13, after V lost 2 bases and J lost 7 bases. The CDR3 is 15 residues long. The germline gives CDR1 GTSNPN, CDR2 SVGIG (reference sequence).